This T cell receptor beta chain was sequenced for a study of shared clonotypes between healthy human individuals. Study-wide findings and caveats: Memory subsets had estimated richness that was generally smaller than that of naive subsets. Several donors had roughly 5% of their naive CD4 clonotypes in common. At large depth, rarefaction still showed sorted-subset sequencing to be incomplete.

TCRdb keeps only in-frame clones here, not all; method: immunoSEQ multiplex PCR. The sample has roughly 300,000 clones, around 87% seen once. To note about this clone: What it binds is not known.

The CDR3 is 17 residues long. Per germline, CDR1 SEHNR and CDR2 FQNEAQ (reference sequence). The V end lost 2 bases, the J end lost 5 bases, and 19 bases lay between the germline ends. This TCR derives from a man aged 18 to 30 in good health. What was sequenced was memory CD8+ T cells sorted from blood. Subset described: CD45RO+ cells pooled with CCR7-negative TemRA cells. This chain uses TRBV7-9 with TRBJ2-1; no reliable D call. The CDR3 loop reads CASSLRATLEDDNEQFF. The DNA of the CDR3 is TGTGCCAGCAGCTTAAGGGCTACCTTAGAAGATGACAATGAGCAGTTCTTC.